The next 10 T cell receptor beta chains were all read from a single sample in a study of human T cells and chemical hapten exposure. Individual cDNA molecules each carried unique molecular identifiers attached by the library. TCRdb analysed the reads with MiXCR anew, one entry per CDR3 protein. In the table there are about 120,000 distinct CDR3 sequences, approximately 9% of which are singletons. Blood, whole and unfractionated, served as the source for total RNA extraction. Material for sequencing was whole blood. These TCRs come from a human donor in good health. Some clones in this sample may be carry-over from other donors' samples.

This clonotype was picked up many times. The chain joins TRBV20-1 to TRBJ2-7; 9 bases fit TRBD1. The CDR3 covers 13 residues. Germline V lookup: CDR1 DFQATT, CDR2 SNEGSKA (reference sequence). V lost 5 bases, J lost 5 bases, and 7 bases stayed unmatched. The CDR3 DNA follows: TGCAGTGCTGCCCGGGACAGGGTCCACGAGCAGTACTTC. It specifies CSAARDRVHEQYF.

This clonotype was detected many times. The chain links TRBV29-1 to TRBJ1-2; TRBD1 might be the D (6 bases). V was pared by 7 bases and J by 2 bases, with 11 bases between. The CDR3 is 12 residues long. Germline lookup yields CDR1 SQVTM and CDR2 ANQGSEA. This chain's CDR3 is CSADTGNYGYTF. The CDR3 DNA follows: TGCAGCGCCGACACAGGGAACTATGGCTACACCTTC.

The chain links TRBV6-6 to TRBJ2-7; D is perhaps TRBD2 (6 bases). CDR1 MNHNY and CDR2 SVGAGI come from the germline V gene (reference sequence). This CDR3 region has 14 residues. V was clipped by 6 bases and J by 4 bases, with 16 bases between them. The CDR3 loop reads CASRAGLGLYEQYF. The CDR3 DNA follows: TGTGCCAGCAGGGCGGGACTCGGGTTGTACGAGCAGTACTTC.

The chain carries TRBV6-5 and TRBJ1-4; TRBD1 matches at 7 bases. The junction had 4 bases not matched to a gene; V was cut back by 2 bases and J by 4 bases. The V gene's germline CDR1 is MNHEY and CDR2 SVGAGI. This CDR3 is 15 amino acids long. In nucleotides, the CDR3 is TGTGCCAGCAGTTACCGCGGGACAGATAATGAAAAACTGTTTTTT. This encodes CASSYRGTDNEKLFF.

This clonotype was seen at least ten times. V and J are TRBV7-9 and TRBJ1-1; D call uncertain. The CDR3 runs to 13 residues. Germline V gives CDR1 SEHNR, CDR2 FQNEAQ (reference sequence). V was clipped by 1 base and J by 1 base, with 4 bases between them. The CDR3 DNA sequence: TGTGCCAGCAGCTTAGAGGAGAACACTGAAGCTTTCTTT. This codes for CASSLEENTEAFF.

This clonotype has just a few counts. This CDR3 is CSARDYLGGRTYEQYF. For the CDR3, the DNA is TGCAGTGCTAGAGACTACTTGGGGGGCCGTACCTACGAGCAGTACTTC. The V call is TRBV20-1, the J call TRBJ2-7; D possibly matches TRBD1 or TRBD2 (6 bases each). Germline V gives CDR1 DFQATT, CDR2 SNEGSKA (reference sequence). V was shortened by 0 bases and J by 2 bases, with 17 bases between the two germline ends. CDR3 length equals 16 residues.

This clonotype has just a few counts. This chain links TRBV12-3 or TRBV12-4 with TRBJ2-1, with TRBD1 identical over 9 bases. The CDR3 contains 15 residues. V trimming: 5 bases; J trimming: 2 bases; junction bases outside the gene matches: 4. The DNA of the CDR3 is TGTGCCAGCAGTACCGGACAGGGGCCCTACAATGAGCAGTTCTTC. Amino acids: CASSTGQGPYNEQFF.

This clonotype was seen ten or more times. The CDR3 DNA reads TGTGCCAGCAGCTTAGTCAGTGACTACGAGCAGTACTTC. This sequence encodes CASSLVSDYEQYF. V is TRBV7-2 and J is TRBJ2-7; D call uncertain. The CDR3 length is 13 residues. Germline loops: CDR1 SGHTA, CDR2 FQGNSA. V lost 1 base to trimming and J lost 3 bases, with 7 bases between them.

This clonotype was counted a few times. CDR3 protein: CASSTLAGVTGTQYF. The CDR3 bases are TGTGCCAGCAGCACCCTAGCGGGGGTCACCGGTACCCAGTACTTC. V usage is TRBV28 and J usage is TRBJ2-5, with TRBD2 matching 10 bases. CDR1 is MDHEN, CDR2 SYDVKM, per germline. The V segment lost 6 bases and the J segment 8 bases; nucleotides outside the gene matches: 12. The CDR3 totals 15 residues.

This clonotype was seen only a few times. The V call is TRBV19, the J call TRBJ2-7; 9 nucleotides match TRBD1. The CDR3 is made up of 14 amino acids. V dropped 8 bases and J dropped 6; count of bases not matched to a gene: 11. Germline CDR1 reads LNHDA; CDR2 reads SQIVND (reference sequence). The CDR3 coding sequence is TGTGCCAGTGCAATAAGGACAGGGGCCTCCGAGCAGTACTTC. It translates to CASAIRTGASEQYF.